The present TCR beta chain was sequenced within a study of cytomegalovirus exposure and HLA in healthy donors. About the research overall: In a previous analysis, approximately 110 million unique TCR beta sequences were found from 150 million to 200 million T cells. Broader study findings: Analyses of presence and absence presupposed an approximately uniform sequencing depth across donors.

The PCR made use of 60 Vbeta and 13 Jbeta primers. Method: immunoSEQ multiplex PCR; TCRdb's copy keeps in-frame clones and lacks some. The sample lists about 140,000 clones, roughly 86% occurring once. This CDR3 region has 14 residues. Germline trimming cut 5 bases from V and 3 bases from J; bases unmatched to any gene: 4. CDR1 SGHNT and CDR2 YENEEA come from the germline V gene. With respect to this clone: Its antigen is undetermined.

Sequencing was performed on PBMCs. This chain uses TRBV11-3 with TRBJ2-3; 8 bases map to TRBD2. This sequence originates from a woman aged 35 to 49 in good health and CMV-seronegative. This CDR3 is CASSTSGRTDTQYF. In DNA form, the CDR3 reads TGTGCCAGCAGCACTAGCGGTCGAACAGATACGCAGTATTTT.